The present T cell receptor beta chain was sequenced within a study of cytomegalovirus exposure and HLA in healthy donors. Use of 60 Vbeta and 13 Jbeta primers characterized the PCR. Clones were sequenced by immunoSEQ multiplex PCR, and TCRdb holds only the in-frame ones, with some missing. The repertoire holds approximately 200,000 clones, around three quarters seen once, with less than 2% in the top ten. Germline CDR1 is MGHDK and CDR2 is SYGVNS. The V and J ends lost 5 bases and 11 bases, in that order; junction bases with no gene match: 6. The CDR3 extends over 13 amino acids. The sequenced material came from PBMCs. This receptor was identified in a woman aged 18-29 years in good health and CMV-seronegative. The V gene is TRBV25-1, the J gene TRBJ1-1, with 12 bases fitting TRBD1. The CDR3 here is CASSPGTGGLAFF. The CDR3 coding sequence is TGTGCCAGCAGTCCCGGGACAGGGGGCCTTGCTTTCTTT.